Listed below are T cell receptor beta chains from one sample, sequenced in a study of T cell changes during pregnancy in multiple sclerosis. The protocol was immunoSEQ multiplex PCR, while the TCRdb copy is restricted to in-frame clones and leaves out a portion. The sample has 30,000 to 50,000 clones, 94% seen once. The sample here was CD4+ T cells from peripheral blood mononuclear cells, taken after pregnancy. Source of these receptors: a female donor with multiple sclerosis, enrolled in a pregnancy study. The CDR3 runs from the conserved cysteine through the conserved F or W. Fields, in order: V gene, J gene, CDR3 protein.

>TRBV6-5|TRBJ1-3
CASSRTVTSGTIYF
>TRBV2|TRBJ1-5
CASSEVKGMGQPQHF
>TRBV19|TRBJ1-5
CASSIWIQVDQPQHF
>TRBV5-1|TRBJ1-1
CASSLERIPNTEAFF
>TRBV6-1|TRBJ1-3
CASSEVAGSGNTIYF
>TRBV5-6|TRBJ2-7
CASSLLAGGPYEQYF
>TRBV5-4|TRBJ1-1
CASSSNRAGGRMGTEAFF
>TRBV9|TRBJ2-5
CASSVGASGGPRYQETQYF
>TRBV14|TRBJ1-2
CASSPGQLINYGYTF
>TRBV5-1|TRBJ1-2
CASSHSGGDNYGYTF
>TRBV2|TRBJ2-3
CASSEWGPMRDTQYF
>TRBV5-1|TRBJ2-7
CASSLEGQGLYF
>TRBV7-2|TRBJ2-2
CASSWGGPNTGELFF
>TRBV30|TRBJ2-2
CAWSQTSTRELFF
>TRBV7-2|TRBJ2-2
CASSRLARDTGELFF
>TRBV5-5|TRBJ1-5
CASSLEITDQPQHF
>TRBV19|TRBJ1-1
CASSSWDTTNTEAFF
>TRBV19|TRBJ2-7
CASSTAGRAINEQYF
>TRBV7-2|TRBJ2-7
CASSRTGGSYEQYF
>TRBV11-3|TRBJ2-7
CASSLDGDIYEQYF
>TRBV30|TRBJ1-1
CAWRQNTEAFF
>TRBV19|TRBJ1-2
CASSIIEAEGGYTF
>TRBV2|TRBJ2-2
CASSEASGIAGELFF
>TRBV7-8|TRBJ1-1
CASSHREGDTEAFF
>TRBV5-5|TRBJ2-7
CASSWQGGTYEQYF
>TRBV30|TRBJ1-3
CAWSEGGKTGNTIYF
>TRBV4-1|TRBJ1-4
CASSQGQGNEKLFF
>TRBV5-1|TRBJ2-2
CASSYSAGPGELFF